Presented here are 14 T cell receptor beta chains from one specimen sequenced in a study of human T cells and chemical hapten exposure. TCRdb re-analysed the RACE reads in MiXCR, keeping a single row per CDR3 protein. The sample carries about 360,000 distinct CDR3 sequences, approximately 5% recorded once. Described time point: patch test 1, 2 weeks after DPC sensitization. Indicated treatment: therapeutic diphenylcyclopropenone sensitization with weekly scalp DPC. This specimen consisted of whole blood, obtained in connection with sensitization to the hapten diphenylcyclopropenone (DPC). The receptors here all came from a woman between 45 and 60 years old with alopecia areata. Some clones in this sample may be carry-over from other donors' samples.

As concerns this clonotype: With a much larger clone just one base away, this may be a read error. The CDR3 reads CARSPLGSTEAFF. In DNA form, the CDR3 reads TGTGCCAGGAGTCCTCTCGGGAGTACTGAAGCTTTCTTT. This sequence joins TRBV2 and TRBJ1-1; the D is unclear. The CDR3 covers 13 residues. Germline V lookup: CDR1 SNHLY, CDR2 FYNNEI. V lost 9 bases and J lost 5, with 16 bases in between.

The genes are TRBV5-6 and TRBJ1-5, with D possibly matching TRBD1 (6 bases). The V gene's germline CDR1 is SGHDT and CDR2 YYEEEE. V was shortened by 4 bases and J by 7 bases, with 15 bases between the two germline ends. The CDR3 contains 14 residues. The CDR3 sequence: CASSRHGGGQPQHF. The CDR3 nucleotides are TGTGCCAGCAGCAGACACGGGGGCGGGCAGCCCCAGCATTTT.

This clonotype occurred a few times. This rearrangement joins TRBV27 to TRBJ2-7; D ambiguous. The CDR3 has 15 amino acids. V lost 3 bases and J 5 bases, leaving 17 bases between the germline ends. The germline V gene encodes CDR1 MNHEY and CDR2 SMNVEV (reference sequence). The CDR3 here is CASSFSLSQTNEQYF. The CDR3 DNA reads TGTGCCAGCAGTTTTTCTCTATCTCAAACTAACGAGCAGTACTTC.

This clonotype appeared many times. The rearrangement uses TRBV5-6 and TRBJ2-1; TRBD1 is a possible D gene (5 bases). The germline V gene has CDR1 SGHDT and CDR2 YYEEEE. This CDR3 is 13 amino acids long. Trimming left V 4 bases short and J 10 bases short, with 15 bases between. This CDR3 is CASSGLDRYEQFF. CDR3 nucleotide sequence: TGTGCCAGCAGCGGGCTAGACAGATACGAGCAGTTCTTC.

This clonotype was counted between two and nine times. The chain uses TRBV3-1 and TRBJ2-7; D unclear. Trimming shortened V by 1 base and J by 3 bases, and 7 bases separated the two germline ends. The V gene's germline CDR1 is LGHDT and CDR2 YNNKEL (reference sequence). The CDR3 sequence is 13 residues long. CDR3 nucleotide sequence: TGTGCCAGCAGCCAAGTCGGAAACTACGAGCAGTACTTC. Its protein is CASSQVGNYEQYF.

This clonotype occurred many times. The chain has TRBV9 and TRBJ1-3; 7 bases agree with TRBD1. CDR1 is SGDLS, CDR2 YYNGEE, per germline. There are 16 residues in the CDR3. The V gene end was trimmed by 4 bases and the J gene end by 0 bases; junction bases not matched to a gene: 7. CDR3 in DNA: TGTGCCAGCAGCCAACCAGGGGGAATCTCTGGAAACACCATATATTTT. It encodes CASSQPGGISGNTIYF. Full variable domain (rest looked up from reference TRBV9 and TRBJ1-3): DSGVTQTPKHLITATGQRVTLRCSPRSGDLSVYWYQQSLDQGLQFLIQYYNGEERAKGNILERFSAQQFPDLHSELNLSSLELGDSALYFCASSQPGGISGNTIYFGEGSWLTVV.

The chain combines TRBV10-2 with TRBJ2-5; 10 nucleotides match TRBD2. The CDR3 is made up of 16 amino acids. Losses at the gene ends were 0 bases for V and 4 bases for J; bases not matched to a gene: 5. Germline V lookup: CDR1 WSHSY, CDR2 SAAADI. For the CDR3, the DNA is TGCGCCAGCAGTGAGTCAGCGGGGGGGGCCGGAGAGACCCAGTACTTC. Its translation: CASSESAGGAGETQYF.

This clonotype was found many times. This chain connects TRBV4-3 to TRBJ1-4; a weak D match, TRBD1 (6 bases). The CDR3 is 15 amino acids. V lost 5 bases and J 4 bases, leaving 14 bases between the germline ends. The germline gives CDR1 LGHNA, CDR2 YSLEER. CDR3 in amino acids: CASSLRRGLNEKLFF. The CDR3 nucleotides are TGCGCCAGCAGCTTACGCCGGGGGCTTAATGAAAAACTGTTTTTT.

V usage is TRBV29-1 and J usage is TRBJ1-1; 7 nucleotides agree with TRBD1. The CDR3 is 13 residues long. J gave up 2 bases and V 3 bases, and 3 bases lay outside the gene matches. Looked up from germline, CDR1 is SQVTM and CDR2 is ANQGSEA. Here the CDR3 reads CSVEEGANTEAFF. CDR3 sequence (DNA): TGCAGCGTTGAGGAGGGGGCTAACACTGAAGCTTTCTTT.

This clonotype is a singleton in its sample. The chain couples TRBV5-1 to TRBJ1-3; D call uncertain. This CDR3 spans 15 amino acids. Looked up from germline, CDR1 is SGHRS and CDR2 is YFSETQ. Trimming pared 4 bases from V and 0 bases from J, leaving 11 bases between. CDR3 in DNA: TGCGCCAGCAGCCCTGAAGACGGCTCTGGAAACACCATATATTTT. This codes for CASSPEDGSGNTIYF.

This clonotype was detected ten times or more. The J gene is TRBJ2-3, the V gene TRBV29-1; D is possibly TRBD2 (5 bases). Germline lookup yields CDR1 SQVTM and CDR2 ANQGSEA. The CDR3 sequence is 13 residues long. Deletions cut 6 bases from V and 2 bases from J, with 12 bases between. The CDR3 here is CSVESGNTDTQYF. CDR3 bases: TGCAGCGTGGAGAGCGGCAACACAGATACGCAGTATTTT.

This clonotype was found many times. The genes are TRBV9 and TRBJ2-7, with D perhaps being TRBD1 or TRBD2 (6 bases each). This CDR3 has 17 amino acids. Germline V gene lookup returns CDR1 SGDLS and CDR2 YYNGEE. V lost 3 bases and J lost 7, with 26 bases in between. The DNA for the CDR3 is TGTGCCAGCAGCGCCGGGGACGGGAGACAGGAGAGGTCGGAGCAGTACTTC. It is translated as CASSAGDGRQERSEQYF. Drawing the rest from reference TRBV9 and TRBJ2-7, the complete variable domain is DSGVTQTPKHLITATGQRVTLRCSPRSGDLSVYWYQQSLDQGLQFLIQYYNGEERAKGNILERFSAQQFPDLHSELNLSSLELGDSALYFCASSAGDGRQERSEQYFGPGTRLTVT.

This clonotype was seen many times. This chain uses TRBV5-1 with TRBJ2-2, with D possibly matching TRBD1 (6 bases). This CDR3 has 15 residues. Germline CDR1 reads SGHRS; CDR2 reads YFSETQ. The ends were cut back, 4 bases at V and 0 bases at J, with 10 bases in the middle. CDR3 region: CASSRTVTNTGELFF. DNA for the CDR3: TGCGCCAGCAGCAGGACAGTCACGAACACCGGGGAGCTGTTTTTT.

This clonotype was detected only a few times. The rearrangement joins TRBV2 to TRBJ2-3, with D perhaps TRBD2 (5 bases). CDR1 is SNHLY, CDR2 FYNNEI, per germline. This CDR3 spans 15 amino acids. V was clipped by 4 bases and J by 1 base, with 12 bases between them. This chain's CDR3 is CASSVLSGRTDTQYF. The CDR3 DNA reads TGTGCCAGCAGTGTACTCAGCGGACGCACAGATACGCAGTATTTT.